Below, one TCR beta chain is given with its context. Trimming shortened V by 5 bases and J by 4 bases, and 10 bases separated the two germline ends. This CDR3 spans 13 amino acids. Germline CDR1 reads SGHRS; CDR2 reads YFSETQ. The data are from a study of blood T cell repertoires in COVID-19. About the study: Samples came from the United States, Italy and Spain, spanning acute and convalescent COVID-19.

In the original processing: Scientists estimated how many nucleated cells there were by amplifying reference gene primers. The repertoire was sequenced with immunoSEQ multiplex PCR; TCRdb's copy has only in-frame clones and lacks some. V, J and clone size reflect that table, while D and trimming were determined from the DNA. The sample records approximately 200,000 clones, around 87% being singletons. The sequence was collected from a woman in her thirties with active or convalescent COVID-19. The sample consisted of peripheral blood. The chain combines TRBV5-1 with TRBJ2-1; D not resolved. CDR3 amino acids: CASSERSYNEQFF. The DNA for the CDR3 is TGCGCCAGCAGTGAACGGTCGTACAATGAGCAGTTCTTC.